The 4 T cell receptor beta chains below were found in one sample sequenced in a study of cytomegalovirus exposure and HLA in healthy donors. PCR involved 60 Vbeta and 13 Jbeta primers. The protocol was immunoSEQ multiplex PCR, while the TCRdb copy is restricted to in-frame clones and leaves out a portion. The data contain roughly 170,000 clones, 82% of them singletons. Material: PBMCs. All receptors come from a male donor in good health and CMV-seronegative.

The rearrangement uses TRBV5-1 and TRBJ1-4, with TRBD1 matching over 10 bases. V lost 5 bases to trimming and J lost 8 bases; unmatched junction nucleotides: 6. CDR1 and CDR2 from the germline V gene are SGHRS and YFSETQ. This CDR3 comprises 14 residues. The CDR3 nucleotides read TGCGCCAGCAGGAGGGACAGGGGAAGGGAAAAACTGTTTTTT. Translating gives CASRRDRGREKLFF.

This rearrangement joins TRBV5-6 to TRBJ2-7, with 10 bases aligning to TRBD2. This CDR3 has 16 amino acids. V lost 0 bases to trimming and J lost 2 bases; unmatched junction nucleotides: 5. In germline, CDR1 is SGHDT, CDR2 YYEEEE. The CDR3 region is CASSLASGLAAYEQYF. In DNA form, the CDR3 reads TGTGCCAGCAGCTTGGCTTCCGGACTAGCGGCCTACGAGCAGTACTTC.

V usage is TRBV5-4 and J usage is TRBJ2-5; maybe TRBD1 (5 bases). The J call may be wrong; the DNA end is better matched by TRBJ2-7. The CDR3 has 14 amino acids. The V gene's germline CDR1 is SGHNT and CDR2 YYREEE (reference sequence). The CDR3 spells CASSHEGVSYEQYF. The DNA of the CDR3 is TGTGCCAGCAGCCATGAAGGGGTCTCCTACGAGCAGTACTTC.

The rearrangement links TRBV6-5 to TRBJ2-7; the match to TRBD1 covers 7 bases. The CDR3 is 13 residues long. Germline V lookup: CDR1 MNHEY, CDR2 SVGAGI. The junction had 8 bases not matched to a gene; V was cut back by 5 bases and J by 7 bases. CDR3 region: CASSHEMGQEQYF. The CDR3 bases are TGTGCCAGCAGTCACGAGATGGGACAGGAGCAGTACTTC.